This T cell receptor (beta chain) was recovered during a study of blood T cells in healthy people across ages. Turning to this clonotype: Its specificity is not known.

Study-wide findings and caveats: Older age went with lower TCR beta diversity per million T cells, in a roughly linear way.

CDR1 is LNHNV and CDR2 is YYDKDF in the germline V gene (reference sequence). V was cut by 5 bases and J by 8 bases, with 10 bases left in between. The CDR3 is 13 residues long. For the second PCR, which ran for about 7 to 11 cycles, a sample-barcoded 5' primer and a J-beta primer mix were used. MiXCR, run by TCRdb on the 5' RACE reads, gives a single entry per CDR3 protein. The profile covers roughly 1.9 million distinct CDR3 sequences, with more than 35% appearing a single time and roughly 24% taken by the ten largest. The chain employs TRBV15 and TRBJ1-6; D not resolved. The sequence was obtained from a human donor in good health. Sequenced: blood. For the CDR3, the DNA is TGTGCCACCAGCCAACAGACCTATTCACCCCTCCACTTT. Its protein product is CATSQQTYSPLHF.